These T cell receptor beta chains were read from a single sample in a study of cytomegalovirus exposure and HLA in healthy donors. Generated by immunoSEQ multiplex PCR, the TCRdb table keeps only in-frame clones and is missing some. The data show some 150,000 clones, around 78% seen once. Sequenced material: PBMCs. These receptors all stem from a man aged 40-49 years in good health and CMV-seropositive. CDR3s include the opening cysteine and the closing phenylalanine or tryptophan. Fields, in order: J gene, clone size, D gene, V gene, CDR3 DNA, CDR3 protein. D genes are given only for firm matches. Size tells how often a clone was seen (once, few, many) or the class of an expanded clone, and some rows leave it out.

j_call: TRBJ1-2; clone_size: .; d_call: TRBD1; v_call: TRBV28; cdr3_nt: TGTGCCAGCGTCAATCGAAAACAGGGGAACTATGGCTACACCTTC; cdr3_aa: CASVNRKQGNYGYTF
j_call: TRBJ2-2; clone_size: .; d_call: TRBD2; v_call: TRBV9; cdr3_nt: TGTGCCAGCAGCGCCCGACTAGCGGGTACCGGGGAGCTGTTTTTT; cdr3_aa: CASSARLAGTGELFF
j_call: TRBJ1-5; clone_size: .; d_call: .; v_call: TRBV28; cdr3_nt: TGTGCCAGCAGTTTGACAAGTAGCAATCAGCCCCAGCATTTT; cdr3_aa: CASSLTSSNQPQHF
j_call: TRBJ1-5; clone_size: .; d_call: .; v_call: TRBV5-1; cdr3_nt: TGCGCCAGCAGCTTGGGAGAGCATCAGCCCCAGCATTTT; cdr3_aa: CASSLGEHQPQHF
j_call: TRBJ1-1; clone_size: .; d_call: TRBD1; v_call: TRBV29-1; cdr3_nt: TGCAGCGTCGAACCCACAGGGGACACTGAAGCTTTCTTT; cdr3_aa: CSVEPTGDTEAFF
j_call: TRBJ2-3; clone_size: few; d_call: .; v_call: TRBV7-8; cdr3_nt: TGTGCCAGCAGCTTTTACGGGAGAGGGACAGATACGCAGTATTTT; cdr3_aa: CASSFYGRGTDTQYF
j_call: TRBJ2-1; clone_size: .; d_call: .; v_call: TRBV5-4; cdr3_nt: TGTGCCAGCCGGGGGAGCTCCTACAATGAGCAGTTCTTC; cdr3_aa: CASRGSSYNEQFF
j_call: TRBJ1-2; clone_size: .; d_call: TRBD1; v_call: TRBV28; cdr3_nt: TGTGCCAGCAGTCCCTCGGGACAGGGTCCCTATGGCTACACCTTC; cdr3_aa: CASSPSGQGPYGYTF
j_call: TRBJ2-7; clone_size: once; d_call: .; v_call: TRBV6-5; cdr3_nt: TGTGCCAGCAGTTACTCGAGCACTTTCACCTACGAGCAGTACTTC; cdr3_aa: CASSYSSTFTYEQYF
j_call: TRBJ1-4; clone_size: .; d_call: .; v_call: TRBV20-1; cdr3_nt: TGCAGTGGAGATACAGGCGAAAAACTGTTTTTT; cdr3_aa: CSGDTGEKLFF
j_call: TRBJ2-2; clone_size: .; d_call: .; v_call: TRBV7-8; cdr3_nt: TGTGCCAGCAGCCTAACAATCCGCCTAGGGGAACTGAACACCGGGGAGCTGTTTTTT; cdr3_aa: CASSLTIRLGELNTGELFF
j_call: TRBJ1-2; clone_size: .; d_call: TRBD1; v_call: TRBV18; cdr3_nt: TGTGCCAGCTCACTCGGACAGGCCCCGAGCTATGGCTACACCTTC; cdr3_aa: CASSLGQAPSYGYTF
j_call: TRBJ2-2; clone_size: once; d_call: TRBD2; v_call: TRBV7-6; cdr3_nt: TGTGCCAGCAGCTTAGGAGGTAGCGGGAGCACCGGGGAGCTGTTTTTT; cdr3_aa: CASSLGGSGSTGELFF
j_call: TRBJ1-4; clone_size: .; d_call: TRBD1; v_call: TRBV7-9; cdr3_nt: TGTGCCAGCAGCTCAGCCGGGACAGGGGATGAAAAACTGTTTTTT; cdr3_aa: CASSSAGTGDEKLFF
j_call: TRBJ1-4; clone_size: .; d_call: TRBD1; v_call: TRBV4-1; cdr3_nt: TGCGCCAGCAGCCAGGACAGGGCGGGAAAACTGTTTTTT; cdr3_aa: CASSQDRAGKLFF
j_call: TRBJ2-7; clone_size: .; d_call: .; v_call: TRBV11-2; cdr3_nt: TGTGCCAGCAGCTTAGTTCTAGAAATGAGCGAGCAGTACTTC; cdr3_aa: CASSLVLEMSEQYF
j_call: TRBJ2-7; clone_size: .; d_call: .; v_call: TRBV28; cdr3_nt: TGTGCCAGCAGTTACAGGAACTTCGAGCAGTACTTC; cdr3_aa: CASSYRNFEQYF
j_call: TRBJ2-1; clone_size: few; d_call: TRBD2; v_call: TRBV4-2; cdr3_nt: TGTGCCAGCAGCCAAGAAGCTAGCGGGAGCCCCTACAATGAGCAGTTCTTC; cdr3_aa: CASSQEASGSPYNEQFF
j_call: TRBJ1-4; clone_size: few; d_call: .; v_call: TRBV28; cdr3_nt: TGTGCCAGCAGTTTATTCTCCGCCGGTGAAAAACTGTTTTTT; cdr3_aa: CASSLFSAGEKLFF
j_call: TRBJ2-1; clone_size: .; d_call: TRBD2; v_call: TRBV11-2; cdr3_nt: TGTGCCAGCAGCCGTGGGACTAGCGGAACGGATGAGCAGTTCTTC; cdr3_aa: CASSRGTSGTDEQFF
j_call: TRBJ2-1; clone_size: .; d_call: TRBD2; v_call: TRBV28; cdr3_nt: TGTGCCAGCAGCCTTCCGGGACTAGGATACTACAATGAGCAGTTCTTC; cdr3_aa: CASSLPGLGYYNEQFF
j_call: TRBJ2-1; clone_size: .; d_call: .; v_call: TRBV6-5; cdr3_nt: TGTGCCAGCACCCCGGCCAGGGACAATGAGCAGTTCTTC; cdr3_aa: CASTPARDNEQFF
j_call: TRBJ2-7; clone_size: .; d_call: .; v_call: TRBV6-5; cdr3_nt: TGTGCCAGCAGTTACCGGGACACTTCTTACGAGCAGTACTTC; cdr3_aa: CASSYRDTSYEQYF
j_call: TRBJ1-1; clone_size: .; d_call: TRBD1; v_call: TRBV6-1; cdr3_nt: TGTGCCAGCAGTGAAGCCCAGGGGGCGGGCACTGAAGCTTTCTTT; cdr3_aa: CASSEAQGAGTEAFF
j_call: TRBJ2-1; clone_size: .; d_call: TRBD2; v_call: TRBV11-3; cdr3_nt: TGTGCCAGCAGCTTAGGTGGGCTAGCGGTTCATGAGCAGTTCTTC; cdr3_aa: CASSLGGLAVHEQFF
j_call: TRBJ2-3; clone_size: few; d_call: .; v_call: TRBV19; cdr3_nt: TGTGCCAGTATTGGTCGAGTCCAATCTAGCACAGATACGCAGTATTTT; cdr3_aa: CASIGRVQSSTDTQYF
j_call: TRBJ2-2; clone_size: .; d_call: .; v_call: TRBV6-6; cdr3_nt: TGTGCCAGCAGTTTCGGACACAAGAACACCGGGGAGCTGTTTTTT; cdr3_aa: CASSFGHKNTGELFF
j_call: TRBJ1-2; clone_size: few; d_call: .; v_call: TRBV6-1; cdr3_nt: TGTGCCAGCAGTGGAGGACAGCTCTATGGCTACACCTTC; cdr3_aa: CASSGGQLYGYTF
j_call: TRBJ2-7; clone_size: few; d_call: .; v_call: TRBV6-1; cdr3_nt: TGTGCCAGCAGTGAACCGGCAGGTAACAACGAGCAGTACTTC; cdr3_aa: CASSEPAGNNEQYF
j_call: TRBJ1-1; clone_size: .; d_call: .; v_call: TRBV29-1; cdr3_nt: TGCAGCGTTGTGGGGGGTGAAGCTTTCTTT; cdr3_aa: CSVVGGEAFF
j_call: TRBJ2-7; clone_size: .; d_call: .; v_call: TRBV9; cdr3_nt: TGTGCCAGCAGCGCCACAGGGCAACTATCCTACGAGCAGTACTTC; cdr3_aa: CASSATGQLSYEQYF
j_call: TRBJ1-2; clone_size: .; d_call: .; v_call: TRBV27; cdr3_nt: TGTGCCAGCAGTTTATCGACTCCCGCAGTCTATGGCTACACCTTC; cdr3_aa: CASSLSTPAVYGYTF
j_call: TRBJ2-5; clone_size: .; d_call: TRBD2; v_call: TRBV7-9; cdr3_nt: TGTTCCAGCAGCTCCTGGACTAGCAGACAAGGAACCCAGTACTTC; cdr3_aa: CSSSSWTSRQGTQYF
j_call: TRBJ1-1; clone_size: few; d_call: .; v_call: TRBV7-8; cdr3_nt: TGTGCCAGCAGCTTAGAACCCGCAGGGACAAACACTGAAGCTTTCTTT; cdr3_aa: CASSLEPAGTNTEAFF
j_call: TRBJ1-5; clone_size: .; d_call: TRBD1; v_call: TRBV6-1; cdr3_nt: TGTGCCAGCAGTGAAGTCGGGACAGGGCATCAGCCCCAGCATTTT; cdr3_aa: CASSEVGTGHQPQHF
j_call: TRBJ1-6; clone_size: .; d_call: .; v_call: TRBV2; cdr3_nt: TGTGCCAGTATAGGACAGACCTATTCACCCCTCCACTTT; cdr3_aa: CASIGQTYSPLHF
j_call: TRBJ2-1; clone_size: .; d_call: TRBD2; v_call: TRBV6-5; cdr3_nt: TGTGCCAGCAGGCCGAGACTAGCGGGAGGGCCTTACCAGTTCTTC; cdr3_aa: CASRPRLAGGPYQFF
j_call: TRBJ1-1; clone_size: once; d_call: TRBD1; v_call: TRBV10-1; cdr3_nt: TGCGCCAGCAGCAAGGACAGGGGGACTGAAGCTTTCTTT; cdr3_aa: CASSKDRGTEAFF
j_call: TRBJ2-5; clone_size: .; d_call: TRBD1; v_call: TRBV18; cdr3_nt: TGTGCCAGCTCTCCCGACAGGGAAGAGACCCAGTACTTC; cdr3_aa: CASSPDREETQYF
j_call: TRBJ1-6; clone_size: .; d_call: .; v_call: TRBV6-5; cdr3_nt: TGTGCCAGCACCATACAAAGCTCCTATAATTCACCCCTCCACTTT; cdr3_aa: CASTIQSSYNSPLHF
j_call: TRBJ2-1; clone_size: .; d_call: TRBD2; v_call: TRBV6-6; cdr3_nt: TGTGCCAGCAGTGCTTACAGCGGGAGCTCCTACAATGAGCAGTTCTTC; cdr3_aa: CASSAYSGSSYNEQFF
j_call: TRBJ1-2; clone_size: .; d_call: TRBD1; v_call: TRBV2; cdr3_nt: TGTGCCAGCAAGGGGACAGGAGGCTACACCTTC; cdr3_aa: CASKGTGGYTF
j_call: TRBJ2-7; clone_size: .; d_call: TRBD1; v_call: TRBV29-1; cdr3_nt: TGCAGCGTTGGACAGGGGCAAAACGAGCAGTACTTC; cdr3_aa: CSVGQGQNEQYF
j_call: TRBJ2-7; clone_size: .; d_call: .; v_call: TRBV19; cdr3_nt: TGTGCCAGTAGGGGTACGGGAGAAGGGTACGAGCAGTACTTC; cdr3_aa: CASRGTGEGYEQYF
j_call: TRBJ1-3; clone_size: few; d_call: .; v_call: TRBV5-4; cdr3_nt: TGTGCCACTTGCCGGGACTTCGAAGGAAACACCATATATTTT; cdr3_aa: CATCRDFEGNTIYF
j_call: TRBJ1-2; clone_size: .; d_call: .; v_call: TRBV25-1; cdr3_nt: TGTGCCAGCAGTGAAGACAGTAACTATGGCTACACCTTC; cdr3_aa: CASSEDSNYGYTF
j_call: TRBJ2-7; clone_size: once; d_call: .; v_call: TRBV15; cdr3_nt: TGTGCCACCAGCAGATCCAGGGGCCTTTCCTACGAGCAGTACTTC; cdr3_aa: CATSRSRGLSYEQYF
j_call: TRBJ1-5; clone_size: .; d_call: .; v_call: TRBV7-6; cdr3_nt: TGTGCCAGCAGCTTAGCCCGGGATCAGCCCCAGCATTTT; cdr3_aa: CASSLARDQPQHF